Each of the 19 T cell receptor beta chains below was sequenced from the same sample in a study of blood T cell repertoires in COVID-19 (dated by TCRdb to the early 2020s). The library was made by the immunoSEQ multiplex PCR assay. The table comes from immuneACCESS by way of TCRdb, which keeps in-frame sequences with V and J called. Part of the clones is missing from these tables; in studies checked, under half for an unresolved V gene and the rest for unknown reasons. The sample table records 200,000 to 300,000 clones; 70% to 90% of these occur just once. About 2% of the sample comes from the top ten. The material sequenced was peripheral blood. These receptors were taken from a man younger than 45 with active or convalescent COVID-19.

The V call is TRBV27, the J call TRBJ2-3, with TRBD2 matching 9 bases. The germline V gene has CDR1 MNHEY and CDR2 SMNVEV (reference sequence). After removal of 5 bases from V and 8 bases from J, the junction contained 11 bases not matched to a gene. The CDR3 sequence is 15 residues long. The CDR3 here is CASSKPGLALGTQYF. The CDR3, as DNA: TGTGCCAGCAGTAAACCGGGACTAGCTCTCGGTACGCAGTATTTT.

The chain links TRBV5-1 to TRBJ1-1; 8 nucleotides line up with TRBD1. J gave up 0 bases and V 4 bases, and 5 bases lay outside the gene matches. Germline-derived CDR1 and CDR2 are SGHRS and YFSETQ. The CDR3 loop spans 15 amino acids. CDR3 loop: CASSPPGGMNTEAFF. The CDR3 region has the DNA TGCGCCAGCAGCCCACCAGGGGGCATGAACACTGAAGCTTTCTTT.

The gene calls are TRBV10-3 and TRBJ1-1; 8 nucleotides align to TRBD1. Germline V CDR1 and CDR2: ENHRY, SYGVKD. V shed 9 bases and J 6 bases; nucleotides not matched to a gene: 9. This CDR3 contains 13 residues. CDR3 sequence: CAIGQGEFSEAFF. The CDR3 DNA follows: TGTGCCATTGGACAGGGAGAATTTTCTGAAGCTTTCTTT.

The V and J genes are TRBV3-1 (or the pseudogene TRBV3-2) and TRBJ2-3; 14 bases match TRBD2. CDR3 length: 16 amino acids. Germline loops: CDR1 LGHDT, CDR2 YNNKEL (reference sequence). V lost 4 bases, J lost 5 bases, and 5 bases stayed unmatched. In DNA form, the CDR3 reads TGTGCCAGCAGCCCGAGACTAGCGGGGGGGTTAGATACGCAGTATTTT. Protein sequence: CASSPRLAGGLDTQYF.

J is TRBJ2-3 and V is TRBV11-2; TRBD1 matches 8 bases. Germline V lookup: CDR1 SGHAT, CDR2 FQNNGV. The CDR3 spans 16 residues. The ends lost 5 bases at V and 6 bases at J; junction bases unmatched: 13. The CDR3 coding sequence is TGTGCCAGCAGCGAGGGGACAGGCCTATCCCTCGATACGCAGTATTTT. Its translation is CASSEGTGLSLDTQYF.

The chain recombines TRBV4-3 with TRBJ2-1; the match to TRBD1 covers 8 bases. J was trimmed by 12 bases and V by 0 bases; bases with no gene match: 16. The CDR3 loop spans 17 amino acids. Germline assignment: CDR1 LGHNA and CDR2 YSLEER. The DNA for the CDR3 is TGCGCCAGCAGCCAAGAAGCCCGGATGCAGGGGGCGTTTGGGCAGTTCTTC. Translating gives CASSQEARMQGAFGQFF.

The chain employs TRBV10-2 and TRBJ2-7; TRBD2 aligns across 8 bases. Losses at the gene ends were 2 bases for V and 2 bases for J; bases not matched to a gene: 5. CDR1 and CDR2 from the germline V gene are WSHSY and SAAADI. CDR3 size: 15 residues. CDR3 bases: TGCGCCAGCAGTGAGGATGGCGGGGGGCCCTACGAGCAGTACTTC. Residues: CASSEDGGGPYEQYF.

This clone was seen more than once but under ten times. This sequence joins TRBV2 and TRBJ1-2; possibly TRBD1 for D (5 bases). The CDR3 runs to 13 residues. Trimming shortened V by 9 bases and J by 3 bases, and 14 bases separated the two germline ends. Germline CDR1 SNHLY, CDR2 FYNNEI. CDR3 loop: CARTGLGYYGYTF. CDR3 sequence (DNA): TGTGCCAGAACAGGTCTTGGGTACTATGGCTACACCTTC. Full variable domain (remainder filled in from reference TRBV2 and TRBJ1-2): EPEVTQTPSHQVTQMGQEVILRCVPISNHLYFYWYRQILGQKVEFLVSFYNNEISEKSEIFDDQFSVERPDGSNFTLKIRSTKLEDSAMYFCARTGLGYYGYTFGSGTRLTVV.

The chain couples TRBV4-1 to TRBJ2-3; D possibly corresponds to TRBD2 (6 bases). The CDR3 loop spans 17 amino acids. Germline CDR1 MGHRA, CDR2 YSYEKL. Trimming shortened V by 1 base and J by 1 base, and 15 bases separated the two germline ends. CDR3: CASSQVAVTARTDTQYF. CDR3 coding DNA: TGCGCCAGCAGCCAAGTAGCGGTCACGGCACGCACAGATACGCAGTATTTT.

The chain carries TRBV29-1 and TRBJ1-2; tentatively, D is TRBD1 (5 bases). The CDR3 contains 12 residues. Per the germline V gene, CDR1 is SQVTM and CDR2 is ANQGSEA. The V gene lost 8 bases and the J gene lost 4 bases, with 14 bases spanning the gap. The CDR3 sequence: CSSDGGGYGYTF. The CDR3 DNA sequence: TGCAGCTCCGACGGGGGAGGCTATGGCTACACCTTC.

The chain combines TRBV6-6 with TRBJ1-4, with no clear D. Per germline, CDR1 MNHNY and CDR2 SVGAGI (reference sequence). This CDR3 has 14 residues. The V end lost 5 bases, the J end lost 3 bases, and 10 bases lay between the germline ends. CDR3 sequence: CASSKATANEKLFF. The CDR3 coding sequence is TGTGCCAGCAGTAAAGCCACAGCTAATGAAAAACTGTTTTTT.

This clone was recorded a few times. The chain joins TRBV5-6 to TRBJ1-2; 7 bases line up with TRBD1. Germline CDR1 and CDR2: SGHDT and YYEEEE. There are 16 residues in the CDR3. The ends lost 0 bases at V and 4 bases at J; junction bases unmatched: 9. The CDR3 here is CASSLGAGGMSYGYTF. The DNA of the CDR3 is TGTGCCAGCAGCTTGGGTGCAGGGGGGATGAGCTATGGCTACACCTTC.

The rearrangement links TRBV9 to TRBJ1-1; TRBD1 matches 8 bases. Unmatched junction bases numbered 5, after V lost 0 bases and J lost 4 bases. The CDR3 totals 15 residues. The germline CDR1 and CDR2 sequences are SGDLS and YYNGEE. In nucleotides, the CDR3 is TGTGCCAGCAGCGTAGTTGGACAGGGTACCACTGAAGCTTTCTTT. Its translation is CASSVVGQGTTEAFF.

Written as DNA, the CDR3 is TGCGCCAGCAGCTTGTCAGACTACTATGGCTACACCTTC. This translates into CASSLSDYYGYTF. The chain links TRBV5-1 to TRBJ1-2; D gene ambiguous. CDR1 and CDR2 (germline): SGHRS, YFSETQ. The CDR3 runs to 13 residues. Trimming left V 1 base short and J 3 bases short, with 7 bases between.

The V and J genes are TRBV5-8 and TRBJ2-7, with 8 nucleotides matching TRBD1. The germline gives CDR1 SGHTS, CDR2 YDEGEE. J was trimmed by 5 bases and V by 0 bases; bases with no gene match: 4. The CDR3 covers 14 residues. CDR3 in DNA: TGTGCCAGCAGCTTGGGGACAGGGAACGACGAGCAGTACTTC. Residues: CASSLGTGNDEQYF.

The chain carries TRBV30 and TRBJ2-2; 10 bases are a match to TRBD1. With 0 bases clipped from V and 5 bases from J, the junction kept 3 bases outside the gene matches. Germline V CDR1 and CDR2: GTSNPN, SVGIG (reference sequence). This CDR3 is built from 15 residues. The chain's CDR3 is CAWSVGTGVTGELFF. In nucleotides, the CDR3 is TGTGCCTGGAGTGTAGGGACAGGGGTTACCGGGGAGCTGTTTTTT.

The chain combines TRBV9 with TRBJ1-1; perhaps TRBD1 as D (5 bases). Trimming shortened V by 3 bases and J by 6 bases, and 15 bases separated the two germline ends. This CDR3 region has 14 residues. Germline V gene lookup returns CDR1 SGDLS and CDR2 YYNGEE. The CDR3 reads CASSDLTEKPEAFF. The DNA for the CDR3 is TGTGCCAGCAGCGACCTGACAGAAAAACCTGAAGCTTTCTTT.

The V call is TRBV14, the J call TRBJ1-4; weak D call: TRBD1 (5 bases). Looked up from germline, CDR1 is SGHDN and CDR2 is FVKESK. The germline V and J ends were trimmed by 2 bases and 5 bases, with 12 bases remaining between them. The CDR3 consists of 15 residues. The CDR3 region is CASSQRQLINEKLFF. In DNA, the CDR3 is TGTGCCAGCAGCCAACGACAGCTGATCAATGAAAAACTGTTTTTT.

The chain joins TRBV6-2 or TRBV6-3 to TRBJ1-1, with a weak D call TRBD1 (5 bases). V was cut by 5 bases and J by 3 bases, with 7 bases left in between. The CDR3 is made up of 12 amino acids. From germline, CDR1 is MNHEY and CDR2 SVGEGT. The CDR3 loop reads CASSDSYTEAFF. CDR3 DNA sequence: TGTGCCAGCAGTGACAGTTACACTGAAGCTTTCTTT.